This is a list of T cell receptor beta chains from one sample in a study of CD4 T cells in relation to SARS-CoV-2 and coronaviruses. No antigens are known for them. Assay used: immunoSEQ multiplex PCR; TCRdb lists only in-frame clones, some missing. The sample has tens of thousands of clones; around four fifths are singletons. The sample comprised CD4+ T cells from PBMCs, cultured in vitro. These receptors all come from a human donor in good health. Each CDR3 is given with its conserved first and last residue. The D gene is left open where the match is weak. Rows give clone size only sometimes, using once, few, many, or a class for an expanded clone.

J | size | D | V | DNA | CDR3
TRBJ1-2 | . | TRBD1 | TRBV6-6 | TGTGCCAGCAGCTTCGGACAGGGGCACTATGGCTACACCTTC | CASSFGQGHYGYTF
TRBJ2-2 | . | . | TRBV5-6 | TGTGCCAGCAGCGGTTCTCTACTGACAGGAGACACCGGGGAGCTGTTTTTT | CASSGSLLTGDTGELFF
TRBJ2-1 | . | . | TRBV5-1 | TGCGCCAGCAGCTTACGGCGGGCTAATGAGCAGTTCTTC | CASSLRRANEQFF
TRBJ2-1 | . | TRBD2 | TRBV19 | TGTGCCAGTAGGCCAGCGGGAGAGGCTGAGCAGTTCTTC | CASRPAGEAEQFF
TRBJ1-5 | few | TRBD1 | TRBV28 | TGTGCCAGCAGGATGGCGGGACAGGGGTATCAGCCCCAGCATTTT | CASRMAGQGYQPQHF
TRBJ2-7 | . | . | TRBV12-3/TRBV12-4 | TGTGCCAAGTGTAACTACGAGCAGTACTTC | CAKCNYEQYF
TRBJ1-1 | . | . | TRBV7-8 | TGTGCCAGCAGCTTAAGTTGGTATGAAGCTTTCTTT | CASSLSWYEAFF
TRBJ2-7 | . | . | TRBV19 | TGTGCCAGTAGTATTGGCCCCGGTTCCCCCTACGAGCAGTACTTC | CASSIGPGSPYEQYF
TRBJ2-1 | . | TRBD2 | TRBV18 | TGTGCCAGCTCACCCGGGCTTTCTAGCGGGACCCGCTCCTACAATGAGCAGTTCTTC | CASSPGLSSGTRSYNEQFF
TRBJ1-2 | . | TRBD1 | TRBV30 | TGTGCCTGGAGGTTAACGGGACAGTCCCTCCGTGGCTACACCTTC | CAWRLTGQSLRGYTF
TRBJ2-7 | . | TRBD2 | TRBV6-1 | TGTGCCAGCAGTGCTGCTCGACTAGCCGAGAGCTCCTACGAGCAGTACTTC | CASSAARLAESSYEQYF
TRBJ2-5 | . | . | TRBV11-3 | TGTGCCAGCAGCCCAAACCAAGAGACCCAGTACTTC | CASSPNQETQYF
TRBJ1-5 | . | . | TRBV19 | TGTGCCAGTAGTAAGGGGGTCGGCAATCAGCCCCAGCATTTT | CASSKGVGNQPQHF
TRBJ1-6 | . | TRBD1 | TRBV2 | TGTGCCAGCAGTGTTCCGACAGGGAGTAATTCACCCCTCCACTTT | CASSVPTGSNSPLHF
TRBJ2-7 | . | . | TRBV5-1 | TGCGCCAGCAGCTTGACGAGCCCCTACGAGCAGTACTTC | CASSLTSPYEQYF
TRBJ2-4 | . | TRBD2 | TRBV3-1/TRBV3-2 | TGTGCCAGCAGCCAAGGATACCCCGGGACTAGCGGGAGTGGGGTCAAAAACATTCAGTACTTC | CASSQGYPGTSGSGVKNIQYF
TRBJ2-7 | . | TRBD2 | TRBV18 | TGTGCCAGCACTACTAGCGGGAGCGTTAGCGAGCAGTACTTC | CASTTSGSVSEQYF
TRBJ1-5 | . | . | TRBV1 | TGCACCAGCAGCCAAACAGGGGGCCTAAATCAGCCCCAGCATTTT | CTSSQTGGLNQPQHF
TRBJ1-3 | . | TRBD1 | TRBV5-1 | TGCGCCAGCAGCTTGGTAGGGGGCGGAAGGAGTATCTCTGGAAACACCATATATTTT | CASSLVGGGRSISGNTIYF
TRBJ2-3 | . | TRBD2 | TRBV27 | TGTGCCAGCAGTGCAGGGGCAGCGGGAGATACCTCTTACTGGGGTAGCACAGATACGCAGTATTTT | CASSAGAAGDTSYWGSTDTQYF
TRBJ2-1 | . | TRBD2 | TRBV7-9 | TGTGCCAGCAGCTTAAGCGGGATGCCCTACAATGAGCAGTTCTTC | CASSLSGMPYNEQFF
TRBJ2-3 | . | TRBD2 | TRBV23-1 | TGCGCCAGCAGTCAATTTAACGGGAGGGTCCCAGATACGCAGTATTTT | CASSQFNGRVPDTQYF
TRBJ1-1 | . | . | TRBV5-1 | TGCGCCAGCAGCCCCTCTCAGGAACCCTGGGAGGCTTTCTTT | CASSPSQEPWEAFF
TRBJ2-5 | . | TRBD2 | TRBV7-9 | TGTGCCAGCAGCTTAGTGGCGGGCCTAGCGGTAGCACAAGAGACCCAGTACTTC | CASSLVAGLAVAQETQYF
TRBJ2-7 | . | . | TRBV6-1 | TGTGCCAGCAGTGGAAACTTTCAGGGCTCGGCGAACGAGCAGTACTTC | CASSGNFQGSANEQYF
TRBJ1-3 | . | . | TRBV5-6 | TGTGCCAGCAGCTTTGGCCGACCAGGCTCTGGAAACACCATATATTTT | CASSFGRPGSGNTIYF
TRBJ2-3 | . | . | TRBV11-2 | TGTGCCAGCAGCTTAGATCGTCCTAGCCTCCCAGATACGCAGTATTTT | CASSLDRPSLPDTQYF
TRBJ2-3 | . | TRBD2 | TRBV5-1 | TGCGCCAGCAGGGTAGCGGGGAACACAGATACGCAGTATTTT | CASRVAGNTDTQYF
TRBJ2-5 | once | . | TRBV14 | TGTGCCAGCAGCCAAGCCGGTCTGGGCCAAGAGACCCAGTACTTC | CASSQAGLGQETQYF
TRBJ2-7 | . | TRBD2 | TRBV7-8 | TGTGCCAGCAGCCAACCCGGTACTAGCGGGAGTTACGAGCAGTACTTC | CASSQPGTSGSYEQYF
TRBJ2-1 | . | . | TRBV6-2/TRBV6-3 | TGTGCCAGCAGTGCAGCTACCTACAATGAGCAGTTCTTC | CASSAATYNEQFF
TRBJ2-5 | . | . | TRBV12-3/TRBV12-4 | TGTGCCAGCAGTTGGGGTAGGACCCAGTACTTC | CASSWGRTQYF
TRBJ1-6 | . | . | TRBV7-9 | TGTGCCAGCAGCTTAGAGGTCGCGGGATTTAGCTCCTATAATTCACCCCTCCACTTT | CASSLEVAGFSSYNSPLHF
TRBJ2-3 | . | TRBD2 | TRBV5-1 | TGCGCCAGCAGCGTAGCGGGGACCGGCACAGATACGCAGTATTTT | CASSVAGTGTDTQYF
TRBJ1-3 | . | . | TRBV19 | TGTGCCTCTAGGCGGGGGAAGGCTGGAAACACCATATATTTT | CASRRGKAGNTIYF
TRBJ1-5 | . | TRBD1 | TRBV29-1 | TGCAGCGTTGGACAGGGGAAAAATCAGCCCCAGCATTTT | CSVGQGKNQPQHF
TRBJ2-7 | . | TRBD1 | TRBV18 | TGTGCCAGCTCCCATGACCACAGGGGCGGCTACGAGCAGTACTTC | CASSHDHRGGYEQYF
TRBJ1-1 | few | . | TRBV2 | TGTGCCAGCACTAAACGGCAGAGGAACACTGAAGCTTTCTTT | CASTKRQRNTEAFF
TRBJ2-3 | . | . | TRBV6-4 | TGTGCCAGCAGTGACTCAGCGGGTAGCACAGATACGCAGTATTTT | CASSDSAGSTDTQYF
TRBJ2-7 | . | . | TRBV11-2 | TGTGCCAGCAGCCCCGGGAACAGGGGGGGCGAGCAGTACTTC | CASSPGNRGGEQYF
TRBJ1-2 | . | TRBD1 | TRBV27 | TGTGCCAGCAGTTTATCGTACCGGGGGGGACAGGGGTCTTCGGTTGGCTATGGCTACACCTTC | CASSLSYRGGQGSSVGYGYTF
TRBJ1-5 | . | . | TRBV3-1/TRBV3-2 | TGTGCCAGCAGCCAAGGTTGGCTTGGCGTTCAGCCCCAGCATTTT | CASSQGWLGVQPQHF
TRBJ2-1 | . | . | TRBV7-3 | TGTGCCAGCAGCTTACACGGCGGTGATTCCTACAATGAGCAGTTCTTC | CASSLHGGDSYNEQFF
TRBJ2-2 | once | TRBD1 | TRBV19 | TGTGCCAGTAGTAGGGGACAGGGTTTAACCGGGGAGCTGTTTTTT | CASSRGQGLTGELFF
TRBJ1-5 | . | . | TRBV5-1 | TGCGCCAGCAGCTTGGGGGCCGCTCAGCCCCAGCATTTT | CASSLGAAQPQHF
TRBJ2-7 | few | TRBD2 | TRBV5-1 | TGCGCCAGCATCCTGGTGCGAGCTAGCGGGAGTTCCCACGAGCAGTACTTC | CASILVRASGSSHEQYF
TRBJ1-5 | . | . | TRBV18 | TGTGCCAGCTCACCACGAGGGGATGGAAATCAGCCCCAGCATTTT | CASSPRGDGNQPQHF
TRBJ2-5 | . | . | TRBV10-3 | TGTGCCATCAGTGAGTCGAGTCTAGCCCAAGAGACCCAGTACTTC | CAISESSLAQETQYF
TRBJ1-5 | . | . | TRBV3-1/TRBV3-2 | TGTGCCAGCAGCCAAGGACCGGCGGGGCAGCCCCAGCATTTT | CASSQGPAGQPQHF
TRBJ2-2 | . | . | TRBV10-3 | TGTGCCATCAGTGAGAGGGAACTAACGAACACCGGGGAGCTGTTTTTT | CAISERELTNTGELFF
TRBJ1-3 | . | . | TRBV18 | TGTGCCAGCTCACCAGGCGAGGACACCATATATTTT | CASSPGEDTIYF
TRBJ2-7 | . | . | TRBV10-3 | TGTGCCGCCGTAGGGGACATAATCAACGAGCAGTACTTC | CAAVGDIINEQYF
TRBJ1-4 | once | . | TRBV7-3 | TGTGCCAGCAGCTTAATATCGGGAGCAACTAATGAAAAACTGTTTTTT | CASSLISGATNEKLFF
TRBJ2-2 | . | TRBD2 | TRBV5-4 | TGTGCCAGCAGCGTCTCCGGGAGGGAAAAACACGGGGAGCTGTTTTTT | CASSVSGREKHGELFF
TRBJ2-2 | . | . | TRBV6-5 | TGTGCCAGCACCACACTTCTCGTGGTGGCCGGGGAGCTGTTTTTT | CASTTLLVVAGELFF
TRBJ2-5 | . | TRBD1 | TRBV3-1/TRBV3-2 | TGTGCCAGCAGCCCCCCGTGGGGACAGGGGAGTCCAGAGACCCAGTACTTC | CASSPPWGQGSPETQYF
TRBJ2-3 | few | TRBD2 | TRBV5-1 | TGCGCCAGCAGCCTAGGGACTAGCGGGAGTAGGACAGATACGCAGTATTTT | CASSLGTSGSRTDTQYF
TRBJ1-1 | . | TRBD1 | TRBV10-2 | TGCGCCAGCAGACCCGGACAGGGGAACACTGAAGCTTTCTTT | CASRPGQGNTEAFF
TRBJ2-3 | . | . | TRBV6-5 | TGTGCCACTGACGGTAGCACAGATACGCAGTATTTT | CATDGSTDTQYF